A selection of T cell receptor beta chains follows, all from one sample in a study of blood T cells in healthy people across ages. One entry per CDR3 protein, called by TCRdb with MiXCR from the 5' RACE reads. The profile shows roughly 900,000 distinct CDR3 sequences, 40% to 60% of them singletons. The sample comprised blood. The source is a man younger than 40 in good health. Both conserved end residues are part of each CDR3. A D gene is named only where the DNA matches it firmly. The listing skips clone size in some rows; elsewhere it reads once, few, many or a size class.

abundance	j_gene	d_gene	v_gene	CDR3aa	CDR3nt
.	TRBJ2-5	TRBD1	TRBV7-2	CASSFRGTGGRETQYF	TGTGCCAGCAGCTTCAGGGGGACAGGGGGCAGGGAGACCCAGTACTTC
.	TRBJ2-7	.	TRBV6-1	CASSWDRRQQYF	TGTGCCAGCAGTTGGGACCGCCGCCAGCAGTACTTC
many	TRBJ2-5	TRBD1	TRBV12-3/TRBV12-4	CASTSGQGRETQYF	TGTGCCAGCACCTCCGGACAGGGACGGGAGACCCAGTACTTC
few	TRBJ2-3	.	TRBV29-1	CSVAAGISTDTQYF	TGCAGCGTTGCCGCAGGGATAAGCACAGATACGCAGTATTTT
.	TRBJ1-2	.	TRBV7-9	CASSLDGPNYGYTF	TGTGCCAGCAGCTTGGACGGCCCAAACTATGGCTACACCTTC
.	TRBJ2-1	.	TRBV29-1	CSVDVNNEQFF	TGCAGCGTTGACGTAAACAATGAGCAGTTCTTC
.	TRBJ2-7	.	TRBV10-3	CAISPSGSEQYF	TGTGCCATCAGTCCCTCGGGTAGCGAGCAGTACTTC
few	TRBJ2-2	.	TRBV28	CASSSEGRLTGELFF	TGTGCCAGCAGTTCCGAGGGGAGGTTAACCGGGGAGCTGTTTTTT
.	TRBJ1-1	.	TRBV7-2	CASSLGWAAFF	TGTGCCAGCAGCTTAGGCTGGGCGGCTTTCTTT
.	TRBJ1-5	.	TRBV7-2	CASSPGAGVSNQPQHF	TGTGCCAGCAGCCCGGGCGCGGGGGTAAGCAATCAGCCCCAGCATTTT
few	TRBJ2-1	.	TRBV29-1	CSVEEGSGGSEQFF	TGCAGCGTTGAAGAGGGTAGCGGAGGAAGTGAGCAGTTCTTC
.	TRBJ1-5	.	TRBV7-2	CASSSLATENQPQHF	TGTGCCAGCAGCTCCCTAGCGACGGAGAATCAGCCCCAGCATTTT
.	TRBJ1-5	.	TRBV20-1	CSARTDSSNQPQHF	TGCAGTGCTAGGACAGATTCTAGCAATCAGCCCCAGCATTTT
many	TRBJ2-1	.	TRBV24-1	CATSGGKGSNEQFF	TGTGCCACCAGTGGCGGTAAGGGGTCCAATGAGCAGTTCTTC
.	TRBJ2-5	TRBD1	TRBV12-3/TRBV12-4	CASSGQGRVETQYF	TGTGCCAGCAGTGGACAGGGTAGAGTCGAGACCCAGTACTTC
.	TRBJ2-7	.	TRBV18	CASSPGVSDEQYF	TGTGCCAGCTCACCTGGCGTCTCGGACGAGCAGTACTTC
.	TRBJ1-5	.	TRBV5-6	CASSLWGTQPQHF	TGTGCCAGCAGCTTGTGGGGTACTCAGCCCCAGCATTTT
.	TRBJ1-5	.	TRBV2	CASRGSRDVSNQPQHF	TGTGCCAGCAGGGGATCGAGGGACGTTAGCAATCAGCCCCAGCATTTT
.	TRBJ2-5	TRBD2	TRBV4-1	CASSLLSGGMETQYF	TGCGCCAGCAGCCTCCTTAGCGGGGGGATGGAGACCCAGTACTTC
.	TRBJ2-5	TRBD1	TRBV7-9	CASSLAGTGGKETQYF	TGTGCCAGCAGCTTAGCAGGGACAGGGGGTAAAGAGACCCAGTACTTC
.	TRBJ2-1	.	TRBV6-6	CASSWEPGYNEQFF	TGTGCCAGCAGTTGGGAACCGGGTTACAATGAGCAGTTCTTC
.	TRBJ2-1	TRBD2	TRBV6-4	CASSEAGGPVDEQFF	TGTGCCAGCAGTGAGGCGGGGGGGCCTGTGGATGAGCAGTTCTTC
.	TRBJ1-2	TRBD1	TRBV5-4	CASRTGEDYGYTF	TGTGCCAGCAGGACAGGGGAGGACTATGGCTACACCTTC
.	TRBJ1-2	TRBD1	TRBV5-1	CASRSTPGQGYGYTF	TGCGCCAGCAGATCAACCCCGGGACAGGGCTATGGCTACACCTTC
.	TRBJ2-3	.	TRBV14	CASSLRRGITDTQYF	TGTGCCAGCAGCCTTAGGAGGGGAATCACAGATACGCAGTATTTT
.	TRBJ2-1	.	TRBV7-2	CASSLDFYNEQFF	TGTGCCAGCAGTTTGGACTTCTACAATGAGCAGTTCTTC
.	TRBJ2-5	.	TRBV7-9	CASSPRDFQETQYF	TGTGCCAGCAGCCCCCGGGACTTTCAAGAGACCCAGTACTTC
.	TRBJ2-2	TRBD2	TRBV4-3	CASSQDLISGGATTGELFF	TGCGCCAGCAGCCAAGATCTAATAAGCGGGGGGGCGACCACCGGGGAGCTGTTTTTT
.	TRBJ1-2	.	TRBV20-1	CSARVGGRTYGYTF	TGCAGTGCTAGAGTCGGGGGGCGCACCTATGGCTACACCTTC
many	TRBJ2-4	TRBD1	TRBV7-2	CASSPAGTGKNIQYF	TGTGCCAGCAGCCCTGCCGGGACAGGAAAAAACATTCAGTACTTC
.	TRBJ2-7	TRBD1	TRBV6-4	CASSRKGQVTSEQYF	TGTGCCAGCAGCCGAAAGGGACAGGTCACGAGCGAGCAGTACTTC
few	TRBJ2-3	TRBD2	TRBV24-1	CATSDPGLAGMSDTQYF	TGTGCCACCAGTGACCCCGGACTAGCGGGGATGTCCGATACGCAGTATTTT